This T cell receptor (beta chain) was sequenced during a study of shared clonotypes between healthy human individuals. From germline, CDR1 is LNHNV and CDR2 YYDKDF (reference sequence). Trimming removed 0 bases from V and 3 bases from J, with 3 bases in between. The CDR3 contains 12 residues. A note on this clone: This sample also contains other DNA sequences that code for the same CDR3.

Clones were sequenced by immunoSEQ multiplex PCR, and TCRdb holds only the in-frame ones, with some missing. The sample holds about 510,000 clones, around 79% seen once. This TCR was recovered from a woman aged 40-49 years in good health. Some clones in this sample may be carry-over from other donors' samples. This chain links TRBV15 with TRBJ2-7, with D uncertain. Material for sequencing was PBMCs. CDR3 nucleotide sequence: TGTGCCACCAGCAGAGAAGGCTACGAGCAGTACTTC. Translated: CATSREGYEQYF.